This T cell receptor (beta chain) was captured by sequencing in a study of T cells after yellow fever vaccination. General study findings and limits: Post-booster reappearance was seen for most primary-vaccination clones (about 96% CD4, 75% to 90% CD8). Weaker, the secondary response peaked sooner, at day 5 versus 15.

This CDR3 is 14 amino acids long. Germline loops: CDR1 MNHEY, CDR2 SVGAGI. V was trimmed by 5 bases and J by 5 bases, leaving 16 bases between them. Details on this clonotype: Antigen: not known.

5'RACE template switching generated TCR cDNA, adding a universal primer site and UMIs. TCRdb ran MiXCR on the 5' RACE reads and lists one entry per CDR3 protein. Of some 120,000 distinct CDR3 sequences listed, roughly 8.9% are singletons. This chain connects TRBV6-5 to TRBJ2-7; D not resolved. The clonotype comes from a man aged 30-40 years who received the YFV17D yellow fever vaccine. Specimen: CD8+ T cells sorted from PBMCs, collected 45 days after the yellow fever booster vaccination. Here the CDR3 reads CASSPWSPLHEQYF. Here the CDR3 DNA reads TGTGCCAGCAGTCCGTGGTCCCCTCTCCACGAGCAGTACTTC.